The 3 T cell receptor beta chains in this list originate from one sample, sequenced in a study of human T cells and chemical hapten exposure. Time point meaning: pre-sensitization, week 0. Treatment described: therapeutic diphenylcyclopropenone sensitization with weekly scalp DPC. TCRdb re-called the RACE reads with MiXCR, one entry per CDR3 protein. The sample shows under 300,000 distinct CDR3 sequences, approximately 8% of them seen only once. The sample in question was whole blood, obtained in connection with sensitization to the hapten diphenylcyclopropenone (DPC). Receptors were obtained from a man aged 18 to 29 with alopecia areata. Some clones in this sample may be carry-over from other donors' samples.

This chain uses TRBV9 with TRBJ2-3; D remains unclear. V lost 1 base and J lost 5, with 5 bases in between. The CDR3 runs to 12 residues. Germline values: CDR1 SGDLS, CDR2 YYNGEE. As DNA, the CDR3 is TGTGCCAGCAGCGTAACACGAGATACGCAGTATTTT. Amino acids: CASSVTRDTQYF.

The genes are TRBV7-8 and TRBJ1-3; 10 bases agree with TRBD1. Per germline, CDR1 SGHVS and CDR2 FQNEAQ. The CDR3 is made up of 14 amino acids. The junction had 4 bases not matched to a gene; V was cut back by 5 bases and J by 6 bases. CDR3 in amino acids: CASSRGTGVNTIYF. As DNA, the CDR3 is TGTGCCAGCAGCCGTGGGACAGGGGTAAACACCATATATTTT.

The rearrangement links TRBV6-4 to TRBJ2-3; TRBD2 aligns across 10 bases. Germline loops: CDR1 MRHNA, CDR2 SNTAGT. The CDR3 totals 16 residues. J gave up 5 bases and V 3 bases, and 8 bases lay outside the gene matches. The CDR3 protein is CASSESAGGPGDTQYF. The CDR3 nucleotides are TGTGCCAGCAGTGAATCAGCGGGGGGGCCGGGAGATACGCAGTATTTT.